The clone carrying this T cell receptor (delta chain) was counted a few times. As yet, its antigen is unknown. The data derive from a study of Vδ1+ human thymocytes. Whole-study findings and limits: Thymic TRG and TRD repertoires appeared highly polyclonal, with Gaussian CDR3 length distributions. Unlike peripheral blood Vdelta1+ controls, thymic delta-chain sequences included 15% to 25% Vdelta2 and few Vdelta3. Many TRG clonotypes were shared between donors; TRD repertoires were essentially private.

After alphabeta T cell depletion, CD3+ Vdelta1+ Vdelta2- thymocytes were sorted. The CDR3 contains 15 residues. V was pared by 2 bases and J by 3 bases, with 13 bases between. The germline V gene has CDR1 TSWWSYY and CDR2 QGS. Sequences come from RNA converted to cDNA by reverse transcription. Multiplex PCR used pooled V-gene forward primers and a constant-region reverse primer to amplify CDR3s. TCRdb redid the clone calls on the multiplex PCR reads with CATT. The sample lists roughly 76,000 delta-chain clones, approximately 37% occurring once. Sequencing input: Vdelta1+ gamma-delta thymocytes from the thymus. Subset given: FACS-sorted CD3+ TCRalphabeta- TCRVdelta1+ TCRVdelta2- thymocytes. The genes are TRDV1 and TRDJ1; D unclear. This sequence originates from a boy younger than two who had congenital heart surgery. The CDR3 protein is CALGEKIQCSDKLIF. DNA of the CDR3: TGTGCTCTTGGGGAAAAGATCCAGTGTTCCGATAAACTCATCTTT.